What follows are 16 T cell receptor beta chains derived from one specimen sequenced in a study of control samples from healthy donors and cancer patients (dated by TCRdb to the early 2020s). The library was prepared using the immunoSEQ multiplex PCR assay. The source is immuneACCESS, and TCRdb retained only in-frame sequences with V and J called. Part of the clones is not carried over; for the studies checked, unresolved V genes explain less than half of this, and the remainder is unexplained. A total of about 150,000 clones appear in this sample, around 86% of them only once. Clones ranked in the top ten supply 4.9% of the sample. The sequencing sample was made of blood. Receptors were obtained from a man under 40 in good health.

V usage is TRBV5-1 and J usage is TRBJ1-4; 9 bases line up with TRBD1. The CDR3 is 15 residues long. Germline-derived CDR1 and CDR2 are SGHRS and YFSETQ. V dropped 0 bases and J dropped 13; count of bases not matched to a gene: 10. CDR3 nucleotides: TGCGCCAGCAGCTTGGGGTCCCGGGACAGGGACCTACTGTTTTTT. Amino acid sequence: CASSLGSRDRDLLFF.

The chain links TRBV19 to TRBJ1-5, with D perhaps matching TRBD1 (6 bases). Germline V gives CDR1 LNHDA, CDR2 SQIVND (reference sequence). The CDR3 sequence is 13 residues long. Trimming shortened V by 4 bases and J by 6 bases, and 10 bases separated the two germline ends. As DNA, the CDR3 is TGTGCCAGTAGTAAACAGGGTGCTCAGCCCCAGCATTTT. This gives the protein CASSKQGAQPQHF.

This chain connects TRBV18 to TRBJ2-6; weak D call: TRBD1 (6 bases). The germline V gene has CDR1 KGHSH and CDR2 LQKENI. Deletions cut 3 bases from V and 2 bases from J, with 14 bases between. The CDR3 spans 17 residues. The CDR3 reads CASSPPAQGTGANVLTF. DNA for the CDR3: TGTGCCAGCTCACCTCCGGCACAGGGAACTGGGGCCAACGTCCTGACTTTC.

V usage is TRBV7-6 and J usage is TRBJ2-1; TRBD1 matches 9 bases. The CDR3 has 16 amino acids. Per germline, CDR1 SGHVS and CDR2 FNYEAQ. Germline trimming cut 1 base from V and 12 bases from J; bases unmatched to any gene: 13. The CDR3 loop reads CASSLVRTGAPSGQFF. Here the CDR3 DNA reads TGTGCCAGCAGCTTAGTCAGGACAGGGGCTCCGTCGGGGCAGTTCTTC.

The CDR3 DNA reads TGTGCCAGCAGCGTTTCAACTAGTCAGAACACTGAAGCTTTCTTT. It translates to CASSVSTSQNTEAFF. The chain carries TRBV9 and TRBJ1-1; unclear D gene. The CDR3 extends over 15 amino acids. V shed 2 bases and J shed 1 base, with 12 bases lying between them. Germline assignment: CDR1 SGDLS and CDR2 YYNGEE.

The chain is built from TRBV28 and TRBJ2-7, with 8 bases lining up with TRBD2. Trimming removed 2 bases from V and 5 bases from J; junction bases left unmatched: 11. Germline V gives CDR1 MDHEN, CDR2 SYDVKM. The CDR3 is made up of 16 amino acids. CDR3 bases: TGTGCCAGCAGTTTAGCCTTGTCGGGGGGGCTCCACGAGCAGTACTTC. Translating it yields CASSLALSGGLHEQYF.

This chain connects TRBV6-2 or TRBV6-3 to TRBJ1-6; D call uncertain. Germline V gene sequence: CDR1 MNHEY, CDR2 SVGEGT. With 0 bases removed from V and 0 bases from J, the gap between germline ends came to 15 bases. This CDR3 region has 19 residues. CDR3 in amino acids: CASSYSSVGLSSYNSPLHF. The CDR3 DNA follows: TGTGCCAGCAGTTACTCGTCGGTTGGACTTAGCTCCTATAATTCACCCCTCCACTTT.

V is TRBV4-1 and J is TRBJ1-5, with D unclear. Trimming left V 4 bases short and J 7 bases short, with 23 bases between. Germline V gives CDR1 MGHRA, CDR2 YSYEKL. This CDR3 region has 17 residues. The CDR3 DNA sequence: TGCGCCAGCAGCCGAGAACCGGGGTCAGATGTGGGACAGCCCCAGCATTTT. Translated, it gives CASSREPGSDVGQPQHF.

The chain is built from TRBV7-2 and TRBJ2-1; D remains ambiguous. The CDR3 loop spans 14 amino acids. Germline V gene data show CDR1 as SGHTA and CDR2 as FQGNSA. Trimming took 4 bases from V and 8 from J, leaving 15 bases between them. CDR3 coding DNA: TGTGCCAGCAGCTCATCCGTCAACACCCATGAGCAGTTCTTC. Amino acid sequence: CASSSSVNTHEQFF.

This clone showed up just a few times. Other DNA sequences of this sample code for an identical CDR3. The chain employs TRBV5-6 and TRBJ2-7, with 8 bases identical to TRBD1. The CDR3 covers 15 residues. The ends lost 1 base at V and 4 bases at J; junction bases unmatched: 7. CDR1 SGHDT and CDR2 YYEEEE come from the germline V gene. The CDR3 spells CASSLRGQGPYEQYF. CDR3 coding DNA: TGTGCCAGCAGCTTGCGTGGACAGGGACCTTACGAGCAGTACTTC.

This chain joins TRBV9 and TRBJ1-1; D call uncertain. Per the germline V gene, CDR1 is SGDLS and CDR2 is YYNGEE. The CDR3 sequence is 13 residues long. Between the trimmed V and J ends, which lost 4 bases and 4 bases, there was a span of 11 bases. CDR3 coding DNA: TGTGCCAGCAGCTATATTATCAGCACTGAAGCTTTCTTT. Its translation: CASSYIISTEAFF.

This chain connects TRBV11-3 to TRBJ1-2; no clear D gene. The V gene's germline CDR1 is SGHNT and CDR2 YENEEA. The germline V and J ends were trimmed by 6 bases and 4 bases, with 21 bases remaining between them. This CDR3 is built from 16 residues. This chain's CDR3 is CASSSYSREASYGYTF. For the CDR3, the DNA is TGTGCCAGCAGTTCATATTCAAGGGAAGCGAGCTATGGCTACACCTTC.

CDR3 bases: TGTGCCAGCAGTGACTCCCAGCGGGATAGTAATGAGCAGTTCTTC. Translating gives CASSDSQRDSNEQFF. The V call is TRBV6-4, the J call TRBJ2-1; TRBD2 aligns across 7 bases. Germline values: CDR1 MRHNA, CDR2 SNTAGT. The CDR3 contains 15 residues. V lost 0 bases and J lost 7; bases outside the gene matches: 6.

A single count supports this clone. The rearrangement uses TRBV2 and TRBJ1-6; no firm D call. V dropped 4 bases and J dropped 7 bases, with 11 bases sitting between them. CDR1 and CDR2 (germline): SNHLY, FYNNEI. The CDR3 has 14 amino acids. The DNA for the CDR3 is TGTGCCAGCAGTGTTGGGATCCAGAATTCACCCCTCCACTTT. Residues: CASSVGIQNSPLHF.

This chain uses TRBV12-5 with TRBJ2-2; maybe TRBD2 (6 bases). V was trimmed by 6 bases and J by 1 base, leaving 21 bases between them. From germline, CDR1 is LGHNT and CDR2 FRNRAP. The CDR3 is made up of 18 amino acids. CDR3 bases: TGTGCTAGTGGCCTGACCCGTACCGGGACTTTGAACACCGGGGAGCTGTTTTTT. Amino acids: CASGLTRTGTLNTGELFF.

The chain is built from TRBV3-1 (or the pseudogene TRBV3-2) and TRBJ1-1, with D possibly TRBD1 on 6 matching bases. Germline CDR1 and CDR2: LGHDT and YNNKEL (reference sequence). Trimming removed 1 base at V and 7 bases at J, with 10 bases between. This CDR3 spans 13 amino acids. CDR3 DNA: TGTGCCAGCAGCCAAGGACAGGCAATTGAAGCTTTCTTT. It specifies CASSQGQAIEAFF.